A single TCR beta chain is shown here with its context. Its antigen is unknown. No base quality values were provided; no much bigger clone lies one nucleotide off. The germline V gene provides CDR1 MDHEN and CDR2 SYDVKM. Including the terminal cysteine and phenylalanine, the CDR3 comprises 14 residues. Left in the record is the CDR3 DNA by itself, 42 bases read in frame from the first base. The germline V and J ends show losses of 6 bases and 4 bases respectively, and no gene match explains 5 bases of the junction. These data are taken from a study of T cell changes during pregnancy in multiple sclerosis (dated by TCRdb to 2018 to 2020). Study-level background: The study examined how the T cell repertoire changed over the course of pregnancy in women with multiple sclerosis.

The library was obtained by the immunoSEQ multiplex PCR assay. The immuneACCESS repertoire file appears here via TCRdb, limited to in-frame rearrangements. These files lack a portion of the clones; in checked studies, under half of the deficit traces to unresolved V genes, and the cause of the others is not known. This sample gives under 45,000 clones in total; about 85% of them show up just once. The ten largest clones take up 0.9% to 1.5% of the sample. The specimen comprised CD4+ T cells from peripheral blood mononuclear cells, sampled in the second trimester of pregnancy. The clonotype comes from a female donor with multiple sclerosis, enrolled in a pregnancy study. The chain links TRBV28 with TRBJ2-7; TRBD2 fits 11 bases in the junction. The CDR3 amino acid sequence is: CASRVGTSGYEQYF. The bases are TGTGCCAGCAGGGTCGGGACTAGCGGTTACGAGCAGTACTTC.